Presented here are 30 T cell receptor beta chains from one specimen sequenced in a study of PD-1 blockade in classical Hodgkin lymphoma. Noted time point: cycle 4 day 1 (C4D1), after 5 to 7 weeks of nivolumab. No patient escaped relapse after autologous stem cell transplantation, and brentuximab vedotin exposure varied. TCRdb's copy holds only in-frame clones and misses some; the assay was immunoSEQ multiplex PCR. This table holds 30,000 or so clones, over 75% found once. Material: peripheral blood mononuclear cells (PBMCs), obtained before the fourth cycle of nivolumab. The receptors stem from a human donor with classical Hodgkin lymphoma.

The chain joins TRBV11-2 to TRBJ1-2; D is perhaps TRBD1 (5 bases). This CDR3 is built from 14 residues. Germline CDR1 SGHAT, CDR2 FQNNGV. The V gene lost 5 bases and the J gene lost 4 bases, with 14 bases spanning the gap. Written as DNA, the CDR3 is TGTGCCAGCAGCGCGGACATCCTTGTCTATGGCTACACCTTC. This codes for CASSADILVYGYTF.

J is TRBJ2-7 and V is TRBV6-5; D unresolved. This CDR3 spans 14 amino acids. Germline loops: CDR1 MNHEY, CDR2 SVGAGI. The V end was cut by 2 bases, the J end by 0 bases, with 8 bases between. The CDR3 is CASSYAASSYEQYF. The DNA of the CDR3 is TGTGCCAGCAGTTACGCAGCTAGCTCCTACGAGCAGTACTTC.

The rearrangement links TRBV2 to TRBJ1-6; D is possibly TRBD1 (6 bases). This CDR3 is built from 15 residues. The V and J ends lost 0 bases and 11 bases respectively, with 14 bases between them. The germline CDR1 and CDR2 sequences are SNHLY and FYNNEI. CDR3 bases: TGTGCCAGCAGTGAAGCCCACGGGGGCGATCCACCCCTCCACTTT. It specifies CASSEAHGGDPPLHF.

This chain connects TRBV27 to TRBJ2-7; D is tentatively TRBD1 or TRBD2 (5 bases each). The V end was cut by 5 bases, the J end by 2 bases, with 10 bases between. Looked up from germline, CDR1 is MNHEY and CDR2 is SMNVEV (reference sequence). The CDR3 extends over 13 amino acids. CDR3 residues: CASSRDGPYEQYF. DNA of the CDR3: TGTGCCAGCAGTCGGGACGGACCCTACGAGCAGTACTTC.

The chain combines TRBV14 with TRBJ2-2, with 8 bases lining up with TRBD2. CDR1 is SGHDN, CDR2 FVKESK, per germline. The length of the CDR3 is 16 residues. J was trimmed by 0 bases and V by 0 bases; bases with no gene match: 0. In nucleotides, the CDR3 is TGTGCCAGCAGCCAAGAAGCGGGGGCGAACACCGGGGAGCTGTTTTTT. This sequence encodes CASSQEAGANTGELFF.

The V and J genes are TRBV7-8 and TRBJ1-3, with D possibly TRBD1 on 5 matching bases. The V gene's germline CDR1 is SGHVS and CDR2 FQNEAQ. Trimming took 2 bases from V and 0 from J, leaving 11 bases between them. CDR3 size: 16 residues. The CDR3 reads CASSLWDVSSGNTIYF. CDR3 DNA: TGTGCCAGCAGCTTATGGGACGTAAGCTCTGGAAACACCATATATTTT. The full variable domain, completed using reference TRBV7-8 and TRBJ1-3, is GAGVSQSPRYKVAKRGQDVALRCDPISGHVSLFWYQQALGQGPEFLTYFQNEAQLDKSGLPSDRFFAERPEGSVSTLKIQRTQQEDSAVYLCASSLWDVSSGNTIYFGEGSWLTVV.

The J gene is TRBJ2-3, the V gene TRBV7-9; 10 bases are a match to TRBD1. From germline, CDR1 is SEHNR and CDR2 FQNEAQ (reference sequence). The CDR3 has 16 residues. J lost 3 bases, V lost 2 bases, and 5 bases had no gene match. Here the CDR3 DNA reads TGTGCCAGCAGCTTACCCGGGACAGGGGATACAGATACGCAGTATTTT. This gives the protein CASSLPGTGDTDTQYF.

This chain connects TRBV10-2 to TRBJ2-7; D possibly uses TRBD1 or TRBD2 (5 bases each). V was trimmed by 7 bases and J by 4 bases, leaving 14 bases between them. The CDR3 sequence is 13 residues long. CDR1 and CDR2 (germline): WSHSY, SAAADI. CDR3 loop: CASTGPQVYEQYF. CDR3 in DNA: TGCGCCAGCACGGGACCGCAGGTTTACGAGCAGTACTTC.

This clone has a handful of counts. This chain links TRBV15 with TRBJ2-3, with unresolved D. CDR3 length equals 16 residues. The V end lost 0 bases, the J end lost 2 bases, and 12 bases lay between the germline ends. Germline CDR1 reads LNHNV; CDR2 reads YYDKDF (reference sequence). The CDR3 here is CATSRDFGASTDTQYF. The CDR3 nucleotides read TGTGCCACCAGCAGAGATTTCGGCGCGTCCACAGATACGCAGTATTTT.

V is TRBV27 and J is TRBJ2-7; D may be TRBD1 (6 bases). V shed 2 bases and J shed 3 bases, with 11 bases lying between them. The CDR3 loop spans 14 amino acids. Germline-derived CDR1 and CDR2 are MNHEY and SMNVEV (reference sequence). The CDR3 DNA follows: TGTGCCAGCAGTTTAGGGGCAGGGGACTACGAGCAGTACTTC. Its protein product is CASSLGAGDYEQYF.

This sequence joins TRBV5-1 and TRBJ2-2; 14 bases map to TRBD2. The germline V gene encodes CDR1 SGHRS and CDR2 YFSETQ. The trim removed 4 bases at V and 0 bases at J, leaving 11 bases unmatched. CDR3 size: 20 residues. CDR3 protein: CASSHRTTSGGAANTGELFF. The CDR3 DNA is TGCGCCAGCAGCCATAGAACGACTAGCGGGGGGGCCGCGAACACCGGGGAGCTGTTTTTT.

The chain combines TRBV7-6 with TRBJ1-3; the D is unclear. V lost 5 bases to trimming and J lost 3 bases, with 8 bases between them. CDR3 length equals 13 residues. Per germline, CDR1 SGHVS and CDR2 FNYEAQ. The CDR3 region has the DNA TGTGCCAGCAGCAGGGCTCGTGGAAACACCATATATTTT. Translation: CASSRARGNTIYF.

The chain couples TRBV5-4 to TRBJ1-2, with D possibly being TRBD1 (5 bases). V was pared by 2 bases and J by 5 bases, with 13 bases between. Germline assignment: CDR1 SGHNT and CDR2 YYREEE (reference sequence). This CDR3 comprises 14 residues. In nucleotides, the CDR3 is TGTGCCAGCAGCTTCGTCGGGACGGATTATGGCTACACCTTC. Residues: CASSFVGTDYGYTF. Full variable domain (outside the CDR3, taken from reference TRBV5-4 and TRBJ1-2): ETGVTQSPTHLIKTRGQQVTLRCSSQSGHNTVSWYQQALGQGPQFIFQYYREEENGRGNFPPRFSGLQFPNYSSELNVNALELDDSALYLCASSFVGTDYGYTFGSGTRLTVV.

The genes are TRBV27 and TRBJ2-6, with no clear D. Germline CDR1 reads MNHEY; CDR2 reads SMNVEV (reference sequence). Trimming pared 3 bases from V and 2 bases from J, leaving 8 bases between. There are 15 residues in the CDR3. The CDR3 loop reads CASSFGQTGANVLTF. The CDR3 region has the DNA TGTGCCAGCAGTTTTGGGCAGACTGGGGCCAACGTCCTGACTTTC.

Only a few counts were recorded for this clone. The chain carries TRBV4-2 and TRBJ1-5; 9 nucleotides agree with TRBD1. The CDR3 covers 14 residues. Germline V gene lookup returns CDR1 LGHNA and CDR2 YNFKEQ. V was clipped by 6 bases and J by 6 bases; unmatched bases: 6. In DNA form, the CDR3 reads TGTGCCAGCAGGGGGACAGGGTCGGGTCAGCCCCAGCATTTT. Residues: CASRGTGSGQPQHF.

Comment on this clone: The likely explanation is a read error, given a far larger clone one base away. This rearrangement joins TRBV1 to TRBJ1-2. TRBV1 constitutes a pseudogene. This CDR3 is built from 14 residues. The chain's CDR3 is CTSSQVGEDYGYTF. The CDR3 DNA is TGCACCAGCAGCCAAGTTGGGGAAGACTATGGCTACACCTTC.

The CDR3 here is CASSVEVAPYNEQFF. In nucleotides, the CDR3 is TGTGCCAGCAGCGTAGAAGTGGCCCCCTACAATGAGCAGTTCTTC. The chain combines TRBV9 with TRBJ2-1; D is unclear. V shed 0 bases and J shed 2 bases, with 9 bases lying between them. Looked up from germline, CDR1 is SGDLS and CDR2 is YYNGEE. There are 15 residues in the CDR3.

About this clone itself: Mismatch with germline at one junction end may stem from a read error. The rearrangement joins TRBV7-7 to TRBJ2-3; 10 positions match TRBD2. Germline V gives CDR1 SSHAT, CDR2 FNYEAQ (reference sequence). The CDR3 is made up of 15 amino acids. The CDR3 coding sequence is TGTGCTAGCAGCGCCGGACTAGCGGTTACAGATACGCAGTATTTT. Its protein product is CASSAGLAVTDTQYF.

The J gene is TRBJ2-1, the V gene TRBV9; no definite D call. The CDR3 consists of 14 residues. Per germline, CDR1 SGDLS and CDR2 YYNGEE. Trimming cost V 0 bases and J 10 bases, with 14 bases left between them. The CDR3 here is CASSVVWGSGEQFF. CDR3 nucleotide sequence: TGTGCCAGCAGCGTAGTTTGGGGATCTGGCGAGCAGTTCTTC. The whole variable domain, remainder taken from reference TRBV9 and TRBJ2-1, is DSGVTQTPKHLITATGQRVTLRCSPRSGDLSVYWYQQSLDQGLQFLIQYYNGEERAKGNILERFSAQQFPDLHSELNLSSLELGDSALYFCASSVVWGSGEQFFGPGTRLTVL.

V gene TRBV6-5 combines with J gene TRBJ1-4; TRBD1 might be the D (5 bases). Trimming stripped 4 bases from V and 7 bases from J, with 19 bases between. The CDR3 runs 16 residues. The germline gives CDR1 MNHEY, CDR2 SVGAGI. This chain's CDR3 is CASSWGRAGIVEKLFF. The CDR3, as DNA: TGTGCCAGCAGTTGGGGCCGTGCAGGGATAGTTGAAAAACTGTTTTTT.

V and J are TRBV7-2 and TRBJ2-1; 13 bases are a match to TRBD2. Germline CDR1 SGHTA, CDR2 FQGNSA. The ends lost 5 bases at V and 4 bases at J; junction bases unmatched: 5. This CDR3 has 16 amino acids. The CDR3 here is CASSAEGLAGYNEQFF. The CDR3 DNA follows: TGTGCCAGCAGCGCCGAGGGACTAGCGGGGTACAATGAGCAGTTCTTC. The full variable domain, rest sourced from reference TRBV7-2 and TRBJ2-1, is GAGVSQSPSNKVTEKGKDVELRCDPISGHTALYWYRQSLGQGLEFLIYFQGNSAPDKSGLPSDRFSAERTGGSVSTLTIQRTQQEDSAVYLCASSAEGLAGYNEQFFGPGTRLTVL.

The chain combines TRBV28 with TRBJ1-3; D is unclear. There are 14 residues in the CDR3. Trimming cost V 3 bases and J 0 bases, with 6 bases left between them. CDR1 and CDR2 from the germline V gene are MDHEN and SYDVKM. The DNA of the CDR3 is TGTGCCAGCAGTTTCCGTAGCTCTGGAAACACCATATATTTT. Translated: CASSFRSSGNTIYF.

This chain joins TRBV27 and TRBJ1-2; D not certain. This CDR3 is built from 17 residues. Germline loops: CDR1 MNHEY, CDR2 SMNVEV (reference sequence). Trimming removed 0 bases at V and 5 bases at J, with 19 bases between. The CDR3 DNA is TGTGCCAGCAGTTTATCCGCCCAAGCCTTTCGACTTTATGGCTACACCTTC. Its protein product is CASSLSAQAFRLYGYTF.

The chain joins TRBV5-6 to TRBJ2-7; TRBD2 agrees at 11 bases. The germline V gene has CDR1 SGHDT and CDR2 YYEEEE. With V trimmed by 1 base and J by 5 bases, 5 bases remained unmatched. CDR3 length: 15 amino acids. CDR3 region: CASSLIPSGGNEQYF. DNA of the CDR3: TGTGCCAGCAGCTTGATTCCTAGCGGGGGGAACGAGCAGTACTTC.

This clone was seen only a few times. The V call is TRBV25-1, the J call TRBJ2-6; D perhaps matches TRBD2 (5 bases). Germline CDR1 is MGHDK and CDR2 is SYGVNS. V was clipped by 2 bases and J by 2 bases, with 7 bases between them. This CDR3 has 15 amino acids. CDR3 residues: CASSEPGTGANVLTF. CDR3 in DNA: TGTGCCAGCAGTGAACCCGGGACTGGGGCCAACGTCCTGACTTTC.

The chain recombines TRBV5-5 with TRBJ1-1; 7 bases are a match to TRBD1. The CDR3 consists of 17 residues. Trimming cost V 3 bases and J 0 bases; bases outside gene matches: 11. The germline V gene encodes CDR1 SGHKS and CDR2 YYEKEE (reference sequence). The CDR3 nucleotides are TGTGCCAGCAGCTCCTTTAGCGACAGGGCAATGAACACTGAAGCTTTCTTT. Its translation is CASSSFSDRAMNTEAFF. Using reference TRBV5-5 and TRBJ1-1 for the parts outside the CDR3, the full variable domain is DAGVTQSPTHLIKTRGQQVTLRCSPISGHKSVSWYQQVLGQGPQFIFQYYEKEERGRGNFPDRFSARQFPNYSSELNVNALLLGDSALYLCASSSFSDRAMNTEAFFGQGTRLTVV.

V and J are TRBV4-1 and TRBJ2-2; D is unresolved. Germline V gives CDR1 MGHRA, CDR2 YSYEKL. V was shortened by 2 bases and J by 6 bases, with 19 bases between the two germline ends. This CDR3 spans 17 amino acids. CDR3 amino acids: CASSQRSMSRRPGELFF. The CDR3 nucleotides are TGCGCCAGCAGCCAAAGATCGATGAGCAGGCGGCCCGGGGAGCTGTTTTTT.

The chain joins TRBV2 to TRBJ2-3; perhaps TRBD2 as D (6 bases). The CDR3 consists of 13 residues. Germline-derived CDR1 and CDR2 are SNHLY and FYNNEI. V was pared by 4 bases and J by 9 bases, with 14 bases between. The CDR3 loop is CASSVRTMTTQYF. As DNA, the CDR3 is TGTGCCAGCAGTGTCAGGACTATGACAACGCAGTATTTT.

The chain employs TRBV10-3 and TRBJ2-2; TRBD1 matches at 7 bases. The CDR3 is 15 residues long. The V segment lost 3 bases and the J segment 3 bases; nucleotides outside the gene matches: 4. The germline CDR1 and CDR2 sequences are ENHRY and SYGVKD. The CDR3 DNA is TGTGCCATCAGTGACAGGGGGTGGGACACCGGGGAGCTGTTTTTT. Translation: CAISDRGWDTGELFF.

Only one count was recorded for this clone. J is TRBJ2-7 and V is TRBV28; D is unclear. The germline V gene has CDR1 MDHEN and CDR2 SYDVKM. This CDR3 has 13 amino acids. V was shortened by 8 bases and J by 0 bases, with 11 bases between the two germline ends. The CDR3 reads CASATTDSYEQYF. The CDR3 DNA reads as TGTGCCAGCGCGACGACCGACTCCTACGAGCAGTACTTC.